This T cell receptor beta chain comes out of a study of cytomegalovirus exposure and HLA in healthy donors. Notes on the study in general: CMV serostatus was the sole immune exposure data available. Reportedly, diagnosis of cytomegalovirus status by the classifier showed high specificity and sensitivity.

V lost 8 bases to trimming and J lost 3 bases, with 13 bases between them. Germline values: CDR1 LNHNV, CDR2 YYDKDF (reference sequence). The CDR3 is 13 residues long. 60 Vbeta and 13 Jbeta primers were used in PCR. The repertoire was sequenced with immunoSEQ multiplex PCR; TCRdb's copy has only in-frame clones and lacks some. The sample records more than 200,000 clones, roughly 83% being singletons. This clone was seen a few times. Antigen unknown. The source is a girl aged 5-17 years in good health and CMV-seronegative. This chain links TRBV15 with TRBJ1-2; D gene unclear. Sequencing was done on a sample of PBMCs. CDR3 nucleotide sequence: TGTGCCACCGGGTTGGGCAATGACTATGGCTACACCTTC. This gives the protein CATGLGNDYGYTF.